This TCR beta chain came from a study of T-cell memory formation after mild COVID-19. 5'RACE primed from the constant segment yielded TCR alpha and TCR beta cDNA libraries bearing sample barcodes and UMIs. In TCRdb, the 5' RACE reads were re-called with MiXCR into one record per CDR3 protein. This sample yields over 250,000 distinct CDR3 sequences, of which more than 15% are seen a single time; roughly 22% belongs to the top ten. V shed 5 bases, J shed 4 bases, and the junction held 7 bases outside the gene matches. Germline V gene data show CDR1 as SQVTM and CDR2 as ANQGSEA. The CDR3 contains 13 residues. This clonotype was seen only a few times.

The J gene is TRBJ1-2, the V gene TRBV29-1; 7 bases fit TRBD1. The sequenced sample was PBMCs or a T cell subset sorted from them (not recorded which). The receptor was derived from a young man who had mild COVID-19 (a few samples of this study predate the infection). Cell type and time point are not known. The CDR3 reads CSVRRQGAYGYTF. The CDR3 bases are TGCAGCGTTCGTAGACAGGGCGCCTATGGCTACACCTTC.